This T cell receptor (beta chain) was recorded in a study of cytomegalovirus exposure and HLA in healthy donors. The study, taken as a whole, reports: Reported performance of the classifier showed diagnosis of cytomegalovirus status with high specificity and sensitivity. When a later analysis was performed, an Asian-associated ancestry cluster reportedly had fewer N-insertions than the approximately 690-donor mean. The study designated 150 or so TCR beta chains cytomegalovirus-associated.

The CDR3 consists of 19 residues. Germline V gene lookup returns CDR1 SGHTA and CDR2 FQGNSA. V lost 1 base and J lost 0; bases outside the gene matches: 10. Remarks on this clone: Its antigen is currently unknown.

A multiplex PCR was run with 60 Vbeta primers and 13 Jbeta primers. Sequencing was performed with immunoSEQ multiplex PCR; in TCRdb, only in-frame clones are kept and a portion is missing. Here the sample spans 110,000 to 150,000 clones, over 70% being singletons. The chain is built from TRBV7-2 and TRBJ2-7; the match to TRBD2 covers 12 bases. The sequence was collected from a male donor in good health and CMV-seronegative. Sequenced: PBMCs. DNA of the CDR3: TGTGCCAGCAGCTTAGTCCCCGGGACTAGCGGGTACTCCTCCTACGAGCAGTACTTC. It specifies CASSLVPGTSGYSSYEQYF.